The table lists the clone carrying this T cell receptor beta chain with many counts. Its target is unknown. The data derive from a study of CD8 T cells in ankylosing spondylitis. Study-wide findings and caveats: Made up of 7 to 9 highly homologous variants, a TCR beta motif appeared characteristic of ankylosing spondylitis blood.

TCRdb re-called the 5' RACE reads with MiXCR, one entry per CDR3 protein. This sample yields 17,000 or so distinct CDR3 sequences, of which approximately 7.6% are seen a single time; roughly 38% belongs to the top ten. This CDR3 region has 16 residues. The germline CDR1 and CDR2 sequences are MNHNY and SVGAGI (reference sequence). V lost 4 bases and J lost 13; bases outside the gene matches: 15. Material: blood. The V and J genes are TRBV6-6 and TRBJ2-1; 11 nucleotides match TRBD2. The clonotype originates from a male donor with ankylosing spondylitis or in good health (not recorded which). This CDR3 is CASSSPLAGGPMDQFF. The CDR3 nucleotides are TGTGCCAGCAGTTCCCCCCTAGCGGGGGGCCCTATGGACCAGTTCTTC.